These T cell receptor beta chains were read from a single sample in a study of PD-1 blockade in classical Hodgkin lymphoma. TCRdb keeps only in-frame clones here, not all; method: immunoSEQ multiplex PCR. The repertoire holds 30,000 to 45,000 clones, with about 90% as singletons. The input for sequencing was peripheral blood mononuclear cells (PBMCs), taken at baseline. Every receptor here comes from a human donor with classical Hodgkin lymphoma. Both conserved end residues are part of each CDR3. Fields, in order: clone size, V gene, J gene, D gene, CDR3 DNA, CDR3 protein. The D gene is left open where the match is weak. Clone size, where shown, is once, few, many, or a class for clones that have expanded.

>-|TRBV9|TRBJ2-3|-
TGTGCCAGCAGCGTAGGTGGAAGCGGCAGCACAGATACGCAGTATTTT
CASSVGGSGSTDTQYF
>-|TRBV18|TRBJ1-4|-
TGTGCCAGCTCACCGCAGGCGTCTAAACTGTTTTTT
CASSPQASKLFF
>-|TRBV9|TRBJ2-2|-
TGTGCCAGCAGCGTCCCGGGAACCGGGGAGCTGTTTTTT
CASSVPGTGELFF
>-|TRBV19|TRBJ2-1|TRBD1
TGTGCCAGTAGAGACCAGGGGGTTTCCTACAATGAGCAGTTCTTC
CASRDQGVSYNEQFF
>-|TRBV7-9|TRBJ1-2|TRBD1
TGTGCCAGCAGCTTTGCGGGAGGGGGCGGGGGGAACTATGGCTACACCTTC
CASSFAGGGGGNYGYTF
>-|TRBV11-2|TRBJ2-7|-
TGTGCCAGCAGCCCTGACAGAAGAACATACGAGCAGTACTTC
CASSPDRRTYEQYF
>-|TRBV11-2|TRBJ1-1|-
TGTGCCAGCAGGCACCCCGGAAGGGGAAACACTGAAGCTTTCTTT
CASRHPGRGNTEAFF
>few|TRBV7-9|TRBJ1-2|TRBD1
TGTGCCAGCAGCTCACTCCCGGGACAGAACGGCTACACCTTC
CASSSLPGQNGYTF
>-|TRBV7-2|TRBJ2-1|TRBD2
TGTGCCAGCAGCCTCATAGCGGGGAGCTACAATGAGCAGTTCTTC
CASSLIAGSYNEQFF
>-|TRBV10-3|TRBJ2-3|-
TGTGCCATCAGTGAGCTTACAGATACAGATACGCAGTATTTT
CAISELTDTDTQYF
>-|TRBV6-6|TRBJ1-2|-
TGTGCCAGCAGCCCCATTTCTGCCTATGGCTACACCTTC
CASSPISAYGYTF
>-|TRBV9|TRBJ2-3|-
TGTGCCAGCAGCGTCACCCAGTCGAATCGGGCTACGCAGTATTTT
CASSVTQSNRATQYF
>once|TRBV28|TRBJ2-7|TRBD1
TGTGCCAGCAGTTTATCCCGGGACAGGCAGTACTTC
CASSLSRDRQYF
>-|TRBV10-3|TRBJ1-5|-
TGTGCCATCAGTGAGTCCATGTATAGCAATCAGCCCCAGCATTTT
CAISESMYSNQPQHF
>few|TRBV6-6|TRBJ1-2|-
TGTGCCAGCAGGGGGGGACTCAACTATGGCTACACCTTC
CASRGGLNYGYTF
>-|TRBV7-6|TRBJ2-2|-
TGTGCCAGCAGCTTAGCTTTGAACACCGGGGAGCTGTTTTTT
CASSLALNTGELFF
>-|TRBV4-2|TRBJ1-2|-
TGTGCCAGCAGCCAAGATCGGGCAGGGTGGTCGAATAACTATGGCTACACCTTC
CASSQDRAGWSNNYGYTF
>-|TRBV9|TRBJ1-2|-
TGTGCCAGCAGCCCGGATCACCCGGCTAACTATGGCTACACCTTC
CASSPDHPANYGYTF
>-|TRBV7-2|TRBJ1-1|-
TGTGCCAGCAGCTTAGTAACAGGCCCGGGGACTGAAGCTTTCTTT
CASSLVTGPGTEAFF
>-|TRBV6-1|TRBJ2-7|-
TGTGCCAGCAGTGAAGGGTCTAGGACCTACGAGCAGTACTTC
CASSEGSRTYEQYF